This T cell receptor (beta chain) was documented in a study of blood T cell repertoires in COVID-19. Overall study context: In each case, the material was cDNA or gDNA derived from T cells, B-cell-depleted T cells, or PBMCs.

Study processing details: Amplification with reference gene primers provided the estimates of nucleated cell counts. Measured with immunoSEQ multiplex PCR; TCRdb has only the in-frame clones, and not every one. V, J and clone size are those of that table, while D and trimming were read from the DNA. The table shows under 55,000 clones, with over 85% occurring only once. The CDR3 totals 17 residues. In germline, CDR1 is SGHRS, CDR2 YFSETQ. Between the trimmed V and J ends, which lost 0 bases and 1 base, there was a span of 16 bases. Sequenced input: peripheral blood. The rearrangement uses TRBV5-1 and TRBJ1-1; D is unresolved. This sequence was found in a human donor in a cohort sampled during active COVID-19. The CDR3 region has the DNA TGCGCCAGCAGCTTGGACCCCCTGGCCCACAAGAACACTGAAGCTTTCTTT. Encoded protein: CASSLDPLAHKNTEAFF. Full variable domain (outside the CDR3, taken from reference TRBV5-1 and TRBJ1-1): KAGVTQTPRYLIKTRGQQVTLSCSPISGHRSVSWYQQTPGQGLQFLFEYFSETQRNKGNFPGRFSGRQFSNSRSEMNVSTLELGDSALYLCASSLDPLAHKNTEAFFGQGTRLTVV.